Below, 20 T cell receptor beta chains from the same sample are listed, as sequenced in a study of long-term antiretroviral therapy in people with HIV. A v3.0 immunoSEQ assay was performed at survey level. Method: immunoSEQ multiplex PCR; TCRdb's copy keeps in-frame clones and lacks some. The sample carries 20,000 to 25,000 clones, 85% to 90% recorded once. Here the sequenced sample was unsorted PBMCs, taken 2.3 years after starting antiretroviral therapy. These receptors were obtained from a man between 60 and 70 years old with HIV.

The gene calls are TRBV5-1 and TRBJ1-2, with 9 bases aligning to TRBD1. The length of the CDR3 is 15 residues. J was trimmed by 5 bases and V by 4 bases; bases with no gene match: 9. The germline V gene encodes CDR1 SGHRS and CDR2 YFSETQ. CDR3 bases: TGCGCCAGCAGCCGTACAGGGGGCGTCGAATATGGCTACACCTTC. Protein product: CASSRTGGVEYGYTF.

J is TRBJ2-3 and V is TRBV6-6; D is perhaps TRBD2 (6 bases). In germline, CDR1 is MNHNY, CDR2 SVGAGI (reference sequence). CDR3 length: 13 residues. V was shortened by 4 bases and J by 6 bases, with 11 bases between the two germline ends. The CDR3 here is CASSSPGEDTQYF. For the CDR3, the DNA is TGTGCCAGCAGTTCCCCGGGGGAGGATACGCAGTATTTT.

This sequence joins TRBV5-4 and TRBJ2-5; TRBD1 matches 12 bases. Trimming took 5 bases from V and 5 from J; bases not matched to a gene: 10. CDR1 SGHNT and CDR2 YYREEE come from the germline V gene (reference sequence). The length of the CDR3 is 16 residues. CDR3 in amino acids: CASREPGTGGDETQYF. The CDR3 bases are TGTGCCAGCAGAGAACCCGGGACAGGGGGCGATGAGACCCAGTACTTC.

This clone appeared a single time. CDR3 in DNA: TGTGCCAGCAGTTACGGGGGGATGGGGAATTATGGCTACACCTTC. Encoded protein: CASSYGGMGNYGYTF. The chain joins TRBV6-5 to TRBJ1-2, with D possibly being TRBD1 (5 bases). The CDR3 runs 15 residues. V lost 2 bases and J lost 5, with 15 bases in between. Germline V gene lookup returns CDR1 MNHEY and CDR2 SVGAGI.

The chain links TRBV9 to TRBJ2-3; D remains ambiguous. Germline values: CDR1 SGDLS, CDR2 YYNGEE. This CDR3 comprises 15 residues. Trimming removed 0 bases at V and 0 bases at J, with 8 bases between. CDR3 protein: CASSVVSSSTDTQYF. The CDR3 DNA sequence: TGTGCCAGCAGCGTAGTATCCTCTAGCACAGATACGCAGTATTTT. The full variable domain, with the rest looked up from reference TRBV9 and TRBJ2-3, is DSGVTQTPKHLITATGQRVTLRCSPRSGDLSVYWYQQSLDQGLQFLIQYYNGEERAKGNILERFSAQQFPDLHSELNLSSLELGDSALYFCASSVVSSSTDTQYFGPGTRLTVL.

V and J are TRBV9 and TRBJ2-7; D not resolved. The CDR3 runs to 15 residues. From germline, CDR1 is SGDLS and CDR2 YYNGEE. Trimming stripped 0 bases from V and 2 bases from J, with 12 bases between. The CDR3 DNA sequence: TGTGCCAGCAGCGTAGACCAGAGCCTAGCCTACGAGCAGTACTTC. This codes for CASSVDQSLAYEQYF.

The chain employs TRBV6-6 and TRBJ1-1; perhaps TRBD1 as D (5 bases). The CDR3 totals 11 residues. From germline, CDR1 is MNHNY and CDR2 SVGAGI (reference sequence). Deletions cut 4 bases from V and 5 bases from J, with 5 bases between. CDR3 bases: TGTGCCAGCAGTTGGGGGACTGAAGCTTTCTTT. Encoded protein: CASSWGTEAFF.

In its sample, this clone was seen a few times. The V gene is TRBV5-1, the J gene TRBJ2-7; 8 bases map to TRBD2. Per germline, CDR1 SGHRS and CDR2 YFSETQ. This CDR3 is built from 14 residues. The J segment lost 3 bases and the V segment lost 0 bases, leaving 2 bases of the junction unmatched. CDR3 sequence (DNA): TGCGCCAGCAGCTTGGGTACTAGCGGCTACGAGCAGTACTTC. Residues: CASSLGTSGYEQYF.

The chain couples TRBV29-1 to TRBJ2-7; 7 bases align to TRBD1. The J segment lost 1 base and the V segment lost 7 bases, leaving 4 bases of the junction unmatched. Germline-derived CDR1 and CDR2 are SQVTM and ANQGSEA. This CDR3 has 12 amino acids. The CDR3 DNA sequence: TGCAGCGGGAGACAGGGTTCCTACGAGCAGTACTTC. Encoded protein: CSGRQGSYEQYF.

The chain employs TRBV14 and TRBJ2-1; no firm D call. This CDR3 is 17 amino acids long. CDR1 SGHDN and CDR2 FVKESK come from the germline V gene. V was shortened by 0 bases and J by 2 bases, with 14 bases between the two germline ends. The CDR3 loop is CASSQDVSLRPYNEQFF. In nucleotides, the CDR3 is TGTGCCAGCAGCCAAGACGTTAGTTTGCGGCCCTACAATGAGCAGTTCTTC.

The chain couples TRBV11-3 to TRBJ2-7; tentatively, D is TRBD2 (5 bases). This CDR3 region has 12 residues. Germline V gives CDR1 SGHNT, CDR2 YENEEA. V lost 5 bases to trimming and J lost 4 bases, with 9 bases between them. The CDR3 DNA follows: TGTGCCAGCAGCCGCTCGGGGTACGAGCAGTACTTC. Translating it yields CASSRSGYEQYF.

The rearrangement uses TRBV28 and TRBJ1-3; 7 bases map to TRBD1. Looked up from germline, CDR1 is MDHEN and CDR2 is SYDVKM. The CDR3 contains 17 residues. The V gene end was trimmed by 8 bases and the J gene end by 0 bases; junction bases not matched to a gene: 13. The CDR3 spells CASRRVGQSYSGNTIYF. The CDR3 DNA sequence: TGTGCCAGCCGCCGCGTGGGACAGTCCTACTCTGGAAACACCATATATTTT.

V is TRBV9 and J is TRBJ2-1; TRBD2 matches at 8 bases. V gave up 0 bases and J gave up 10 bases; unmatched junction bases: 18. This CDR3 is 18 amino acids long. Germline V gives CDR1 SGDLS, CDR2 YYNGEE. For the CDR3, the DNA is TGTGCCAGCAGCGTAGCTACCTATTCAGTAGCGGGGTTTGGGGAGCAGTTCTTC. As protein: CASSVATYSVAGFGEQFF.

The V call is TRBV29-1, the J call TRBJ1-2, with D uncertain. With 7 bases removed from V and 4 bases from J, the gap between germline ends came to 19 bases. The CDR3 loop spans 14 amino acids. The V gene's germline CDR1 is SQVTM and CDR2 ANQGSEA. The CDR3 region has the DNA TGCAGCGCTTCTCTAGGGTATTTGGGCTATGGCTACACCTTC. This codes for CSASLGYLGYGYTF.

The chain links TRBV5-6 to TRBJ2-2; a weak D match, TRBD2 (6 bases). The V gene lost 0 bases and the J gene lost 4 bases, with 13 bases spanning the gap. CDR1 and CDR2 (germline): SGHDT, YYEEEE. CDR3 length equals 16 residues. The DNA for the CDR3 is TGTGCCAGCAGCTTGGACGGGGACTTAAGCACCGGGGAGCTGTTTTTT. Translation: CASSLDGDLSTGELFF.

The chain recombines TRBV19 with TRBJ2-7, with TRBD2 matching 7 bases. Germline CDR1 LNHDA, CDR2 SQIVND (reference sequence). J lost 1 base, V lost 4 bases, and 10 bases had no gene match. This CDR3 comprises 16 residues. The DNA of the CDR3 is TGTGCCAGTAGTAAGACTAGCCGAATAATATCCTACGAGCAGTACTTC. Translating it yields CASSKTSRIISYEQYF. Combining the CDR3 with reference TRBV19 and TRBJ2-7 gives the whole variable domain DGGITQSPKYLFRKEGQNVTLSCEQNLNHDAMYWYRQDPGQGLRLIYYSQIVNDFQKGDIAEGYSVSREKKESFPLTVTSAQKNPTAFYLCASSKTSRIISYEQYFGPGTRLTVT.

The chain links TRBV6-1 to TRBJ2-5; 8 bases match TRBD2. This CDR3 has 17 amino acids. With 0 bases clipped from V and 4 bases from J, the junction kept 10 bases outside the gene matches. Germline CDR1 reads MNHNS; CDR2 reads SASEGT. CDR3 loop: CASSEAGWAGGRETQYF. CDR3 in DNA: TGTGCCAGCAGTGAAGCTGGGTGGGCGGGAGGCAGAGAGACCCAGTACTTC.

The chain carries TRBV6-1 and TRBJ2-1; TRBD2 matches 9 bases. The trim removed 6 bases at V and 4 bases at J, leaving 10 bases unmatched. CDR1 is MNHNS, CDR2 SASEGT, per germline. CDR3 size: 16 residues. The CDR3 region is CASRELTSGSYNEQFF. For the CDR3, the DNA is TGTGCCAGCAGGGAACTCACTAGCGGGTCGTACAATGAGCAGTTCTTC.

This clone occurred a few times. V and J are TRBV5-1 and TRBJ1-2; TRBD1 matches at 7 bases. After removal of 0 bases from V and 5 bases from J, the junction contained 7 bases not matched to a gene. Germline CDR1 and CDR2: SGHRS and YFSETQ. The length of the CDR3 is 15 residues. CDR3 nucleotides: TGCGCCAGCAGCTTGGACAGGGGACACGAATATGGCTACACCTTC. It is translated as CASSLDRGHEYGYTF.

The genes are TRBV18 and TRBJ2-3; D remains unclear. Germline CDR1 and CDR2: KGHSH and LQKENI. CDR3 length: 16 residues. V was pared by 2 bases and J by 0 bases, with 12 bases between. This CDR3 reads CASSPGQPTSTDTQYF. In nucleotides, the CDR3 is TGTGCCAGCTCACCAGGGCAGCCCACTAGCACAGATACGCAGTATTTT.